This entry describes one T cell receptor beta chain. The data stem from a study of T-cell reconstitution after alpha-beta-depleted transplantation in children. Researchers prepared the TCRbeta library using unique molecular identifiers, the study reports. TCRdb used MiXCR to reprocess the PCR reads, holding one entry per CDR3 protein. The sample holds some 490,000 distinct CDR3 sequences, under 15% seen once. The germline gives CDR1 MDHEN, CDR2 SYDVKM. V lost 2 bases to trimming and J lost 6 bases, with 8 bases between them. This CDR3 is built from 12 residues. The chain employs TRBV28 and TRBJ2-7; D is ambiguous. The sample was PBMCs from the stem cell graft donor, taken from the stem cell graft. The sequence derives from a human donor who donated a stem cell graft to a child with combined immunodeficiency. The CDR3 region is CASSLQLGEQYF. The DNA of the CDR3 is TGTGCCAGCAGTTTACAGCTCGGCGAGCAGTACTTC.